This T cell receptor beta chain emerged from a study of human versus mouse CDR3 diversity and MHC coevolution. As for the study in general: The immunoSEQ assay reportedly detects one in 200,000 T cells. Samples had between roughly 5.5 x 10^6 and 1.8 x 10^7 valid reads. Study-wide findings and caveats: Two of the three human donors had the lowest clonal inequality.

Naive CD4 T cells were sorted as CD45RO-negative, CD62L-positive. The data were produced by immunoSEQ multiplex PCR, yet TCRdb's version contains in-frame clones alone and is incomplete. The data show about 60,000 clones, approximately 94% seen once. In the case of this clone: No antigen is known for it.

The CDR3 extends over 17 amino acids. The germline gives CDR1 SGHRS, CDR2 YFSETQ. V gave up 4 bases and J gave up 5 bases; unmatched junction bases: 13. The gene calls are TRBV5-1 and TRBJ1-4; 8 positions agree with TRBD1. This sequence originates from a person aged 55 to 70 in good health. Sequencing was carried out using naive CD4+ T cells from blood. Subset meaning: CD45RO-negative CD62L-positive naive CD4 T cells. The CDR3 loop is CASSEGQAVTWNEKLFF. CDR3 nucleotides: TGCGCCAGCAGCGAGGGACAGGCCGTTACCTGGAATGAAAAACTGTTTTTT.